This TCR beta chain was profiled in a study of cytomegalovirus exposure and HLA in healthy donors. Amplification used 60 Vbeta primers and 13 Jbeta primers. Sequencing used immunoSEQ multiplex PCR; TCRdb keeps in-frame clones, though not all of them. Of about 160,000 clones listed, 79% are singletons. Unmatched junction bases numbered 2, after V lost 1 base and J lost 0 bases. CDR1 and CDR2 from the germline V gene are MNHEY and SMNVEV (reference sequence). The CDR3 consists of 16 residues. V and J are TRBV27 and TRBJ2-2, with 7 positions matching TRBD1. Sequencing was carried out using PBMCs. This sequence was found in a man aged 35 to 55 in good health and CMV-seronegative. CDR3 sequence reads: CASSLYGTANTGELFF. CDR3 DNA sequence: TGTGCCAGCAGTTTATATGGGACAGCGAACACCGGGGAGCTGTTTTTT.